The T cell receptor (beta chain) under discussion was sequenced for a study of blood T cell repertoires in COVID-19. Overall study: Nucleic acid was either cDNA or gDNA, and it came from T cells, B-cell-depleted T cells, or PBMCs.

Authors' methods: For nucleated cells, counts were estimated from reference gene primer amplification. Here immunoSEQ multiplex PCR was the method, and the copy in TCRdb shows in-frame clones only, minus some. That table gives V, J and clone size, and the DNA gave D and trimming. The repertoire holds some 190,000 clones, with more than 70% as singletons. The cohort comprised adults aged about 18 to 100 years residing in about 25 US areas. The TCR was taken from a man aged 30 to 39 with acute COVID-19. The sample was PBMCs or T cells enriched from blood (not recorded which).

CDR3 DNA: TGTGCCAGCAGTGGACAACCCACCGGGGAGCTGTTTTTT. This sequence encodes CASSGQPTGELFF. This chain connects TRBV2 to TRBJ2-2; D remains ambiguous. The CDR3 is made up of 13 amino acids. Trimming left V 4 bases short and J 4 bases short, with 7 bases between. Germline V gives CDR1 SNHLY, CDR2 FYNNEI. Drawing the rest from reference TRBV2 and TRBJ2-2, the complete variable domain is EPEVTQTPSHQVTQMGQEVILRCVPISNHLYFYWYRQILGQKVEFLVSFYNNEISEKSEIFDDQFSVERPDGSNFTLKIRSTKLEDSAMYFCASSGQPTGELFFGEGSRLTVL.